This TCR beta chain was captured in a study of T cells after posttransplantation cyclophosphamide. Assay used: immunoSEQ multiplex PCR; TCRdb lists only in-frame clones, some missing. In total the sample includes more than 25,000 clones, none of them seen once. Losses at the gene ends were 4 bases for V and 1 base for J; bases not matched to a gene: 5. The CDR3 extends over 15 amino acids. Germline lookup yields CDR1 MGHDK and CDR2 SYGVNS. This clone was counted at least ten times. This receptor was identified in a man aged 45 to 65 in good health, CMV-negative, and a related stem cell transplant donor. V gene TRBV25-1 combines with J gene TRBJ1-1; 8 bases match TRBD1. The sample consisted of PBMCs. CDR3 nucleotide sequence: TGTGCCAGCAGTGTATGGACAGGGCCGAACACTGAAGCTTTCTTT. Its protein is CASSVWTGPNTEAFF. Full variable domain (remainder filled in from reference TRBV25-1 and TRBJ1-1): EADIYQTPRYLVIGTGKKITLECSQTMGHDKMYWYQQDPGMELHLIHYSYGVNSTEKGDLSSESTVSRIRTEHFPLTLESARPSHTSQYLCASSVWTGPNTEAFFGQGTRLTVV.